The sequence of this T cell receptor beta chain was determined in a study of T cell repertoires in cytomegalovirus infection. The V end lost 0 bases, the J end lost 2 bases, and 7 bases lay between the germline ends. The CDR3 has 14 amino acids. Germline CDR1 reads LGHNA; CDR2 reads YSLEER. Details on this clonotype: Antigen: not known.

TCRdb passed the reads through MiXCR, listing each CDR3 protein once. The table includes hundreds of thousands of distinct CDR3 sequences, under 45% detected once. The receptor comes from a human donor in good health (CMV status not recorded). Some clones in this sample may be carry-over from other donors' samples. The sample consisted of cultured PBMCs, taken from culture after CMV antigen stimulation. The chain carries TRBV4-3 and TRBJ1-2; no clear D. CDR3 protein: CASSQEPVNYGYTF. The CDR3 DNA follows: TGCGCCAGCAGCCAAGAGCCGGTAAACTATGGCTACACCTTC.